This entry lists 16 T cell receptor beta chains sequenced from one sample in a study of Graves' ophthalmopathy and Graves' hyperthyroidism. The TCR beta CDR3 regions underwent amplification from RNA transcripts. HTBI-primed RT-PCR formed the first round, and a multiplex PCR formed the second. TCRdb reprocessed the multiplex PCR reads with MiXCR, giving one entry per CDR3 protein. The table includes 1 million to 1.3 million distinct CDR3 sequences, less than 45% detected once. The specimen sequenced was peripheral blood or thyroid tissue (not recorded which). The receptors shown here come from an adult man with Graves' hyperthyroidism.

The chain couples TRBV5-8 to TRBJ1-6; 8 bases map to TRBD1. Germline V gene sequence: CDR1 SGHTS, CDR2 YDEGEE. This CDR3 has 16 amino acids. V lost 5 bases and J lost 10; bases outside the gene matches: 14. The CDR3 DNA reads as TGTGCCAGCAGAGATCGAGCCCAGGGGGCATACTCACCCCTCCACTTT. Translation gives CASRDRAQGAYSPLHF.

In this sample, this clonotype turned up many times. V and J are TRBV7-8 and TRBJ1-5; a possible D gene is TRBD1 (6 bases). CDR3 length: 13 amino acids. In germline, CDR1 is SGHVS, CDR2 FQNEAQ. V gave up 8 bases and J gave up 4 bases, with 12 bases separating them. The CDR3 is CASGSDRNQPQHF. The CDR3 DNA reads TGTGCCAGCGGGTCGGACAGAAATCAGCCCCAGCATTTT.

This chain joins TRBV12-3 or TRBV12-4 and TRBJ2-6; 10 positions agree with TRBD2. J gave up 0 bases and V 5 bases, and 7 bases lay outside the gene matches. CDR3 length equals 18 residues. The CDR3 coding sequence is TGTGCCAGCAGTGTCCCGGGACTAGCGAACTCTGGGGCCAACGTCCTGACTTTC. Translated, it gives CASSVPGLANSGANVLTF.

There are many counts of this clonotype. The chain links TRBV7-9 to TRBJ1-2; D not certain. V lost 3 bases and J lost 8, with 13 bases in between. This CDR3 comprises 13 residues. The V gene's germline CDR1 is SEHNR and CDR2 FQNEAQ (reference sequence). In nucleotides, the CDR3 is TGTGCCAGCAGCTTTCCAGAGTCCCGAGGCTACACCTTC. Translating gives CASSFPESRGYTF.

This clonotype was counted at least ten times. The gene calls are TRBV12-3 or TRBV12-4 and TRBJ2-5; 8 nucleotides align to TRBD2. This CDR3 has 17 amino acids. The V gene end was trimmed by 4 bases and the J gene end by 3 bases; junction bases not matched to a gene: 13. CDR3 DNA sequence: TGTGCCAGCAGTTCCTTAGCGGGATTGGGGGGGGAAGAGACCCAGTACTTC. This codes for CASSSLAGLGGEETQYF.

The chain uses TRBV7-2 and TRBJ1-5; no clear D. The germline CDR1 and CDR2 sequences are SGHTA and FQGNSA. V lost 3 bases, J lost 3 bases, and 15 bases lay in between. The CDR3 extends over 16 amino acids. CDR3 DNA sequence: TGTGCCAGCAGCTTGTCTGGACGGCCCTTCAATCAGCCCCAGCATTTT. Encoded protein: CASSLSGRPFNQPQHF.

This clonotype was seen many times. The chain recombines TRBV30 with TRBJ1-5; no clear D gene. The CDR3 runs 12 residues. From germline, CDR1 is GTSNPN and CDR2 SVGIG (reference sequence). Trimming took 2 bases from V and 6 from J, leaving 8 bases between them. The DNA for the CDR3 is TGTGCCTGGAGTAAAGATATTCAGCCCCAGCATTTT. It specifies CAWSKDIQPQHF.

The chain carries TRBV2 and TRBJ1-3, with 7 bases matching TRBD1. Trimming removed 6 bases from V and 7 bases from J; junction bases left unmatched: 9. The CDR3 totals 14 residues. Looked up from germline, CDR1 is SNHLY and CDR2 is FYNNEI. The CDR3 DNA reads as TGTGCCAGCAGCTTCGGACAGGCTAGGAACACCATATATTTT. Encoded protein: CASSFGQARNTIYF.

This clonotype has only one observation. The junction departs from germline at one end; a sequencing error may be responsible. This chain connects TRBV28 to TRBJ2-7; 13 bases are a match to TRBD2. This CDR3 has 16 residues. Germline V lookup: CDR1 MDHEN, CDR2 SYDVKM. CDR3: CASSLTGLAGEGEQHF. For the CDR3, the DNA is TGTGCCAGCAGTTTAACAGGACTAGCGGGAGAGGGGGAGCAGCACTTC.

This clonotype was seen ten or more times. This chain uses TRBV10-1 with TRBJ1-1; no firm D call. The V gene lost 3 bases and the J gene lost 11 bases, with 16 bases spanning the gap. From germline, CDR1 is WNHNN and CDR2 SYGVQD (reference sequence). The CDR3 loop spans 13 amino acids. Here the CDR3 DNA reads TGCGCCAGCAGTGACTACGAGTCCGATTCGGCTTTCTTT. Protein sequence: CASSDYESDSAFF.

In its sample, this clonotype was seen many times. This rearrangement joins TRBV9 to TRBJ1-1, with D unclear. This CDR3 comprises 13 residues. Trimming took off 0 bases at V and 4 bases at J, with 7 bases between the two ends. Germline-derived CDR1 and CDR2 are SGDLS and YYNGEE. The CDR3 DNA is TGTGCCAGCAGCGTAGCTGTTGGCACTGAAGCTTTCTTT. Encoded protein: CASSVAVGTEAFF.

This clonotype was seen once. CDR3 sequence reads: CASRGAWGQGIDNEQFF. CDR3 in DNA: TGTGCCAGCAGGGGGGCTTGGGGACAGGGTATCGACAATGAGCAGTTCTTC. J is TRBJ2-1 and V is TRBV2, with 9 bases fitting TRBD1. J gave up 5 bases and V 6 bases, and 14 bases lay outside the gene matches. Per germline, CDR1 SNHLY and CDR2 FYNNEI. There are 17 residues in the CDR3.

This clonotype was seen ten or more times. This rearrangement joins TRBV7-2 to TRBJ2-7; D not resolved. The germline gives CDR1 SGHTA, CDR2 FQGNSA. Trimming pared 2 bases from V and 5 bases from J, leaving 10 bases between. This CDR3 is 13 amino acids long. The CDR3 spells CASSLKNGHEQYF. In DNA, the CDR3 is TGTGCCAGCAGCTTAAAGAATGGCCACGAGCAGTACTTC.

CDR3 protein: CASSQDRRGLGYEQYF. The CDR3, as DNA: TGCGCCAGCAGCCAAGATCGTAGGGGGTTAGGGTACGAGCAGTACTTC. The genes are TRBV4-3 and TRBJ2-7; possible D gene TRBD1, 6 bases. Trimming cost V 0 bases and J 4 bases, with 16 bases left between them. Germline lookup yields CDR1 LGHNA and CDR2 YSLEER. This CDR3 has 16 residues.

This clonotype was recorded at least ten times. The rearrangement uses TRBV13 and TRBJ1-1; D is perhaps TRBD1 (5 bases). V lost 6 bases and J 7 bases, leaving 9 bases between the germline ends. CDR1 is PRHDT, CDR2 FYEKMQ, per germline (reference sequence). The CDR3 loop spans 11 amino acids. The CDR3 loop reads CASRLGGEAFF. The CDR3 DNA reads TGTGCCAGCAGGCTCGGGGGTGAAGCTTTCTTT.

Concerning this clonotype: The junction shows a germline mismatch at one end, possibly a read error. This chain joins TRBV7-9 and TRBJ1-2, with 7 bases identical to TRBD1. This CDR3 is 15 amino acids long. Germline V lookup: CDR1 SEHNR, CDR2 FQNEAQ (reference sequence). CDR3 sequence (DNA): TGCGCCAGCAGCGCACCTGAGACAGGGAACTATGGCTACACCTTC. Amino acid sequence: CASSAPETGNYGYTF.